This T cell receptor beta chain was captured in a study of cytomegalovirus exposure and HLA in healthy donors. Study results and caveats: Overall, around 150 TCR beta chains were annotated as cytomegalovirus-associated. The study found most TCR sequences rare, yet found some public TCRs in many donors.

J was trimmed by 7 bases and V by 4 bases; bases with no gene match: 10. CDR1 is LGHNA, CDR2 YSLEER, per germline. The CDR3 runs 15 residues. Libraries were prepared by immunoSEQ multiplex PCR; TCRdb keeps only in-frame clonotypes and omits some of them. The sample yields 250,000 to 400,000 clones, roughly 90% seen once. A note on this clone: Its antigen is undetermined.

The TCR originated in a woman under 40 in good health and CMV-seropositive. Sequencing used PBMCs. The V and J genes are TRBV4-3 and TRBJ2-1; 7 bases align to TRBD1. The CDR3 sequence is CASSLDRVPSNEQFF. In DNA form, the CDR3 reads TGCGCCAGCAGCCTTGACAGGGTTCCGTCAAATGAGCAGTTCTTC.